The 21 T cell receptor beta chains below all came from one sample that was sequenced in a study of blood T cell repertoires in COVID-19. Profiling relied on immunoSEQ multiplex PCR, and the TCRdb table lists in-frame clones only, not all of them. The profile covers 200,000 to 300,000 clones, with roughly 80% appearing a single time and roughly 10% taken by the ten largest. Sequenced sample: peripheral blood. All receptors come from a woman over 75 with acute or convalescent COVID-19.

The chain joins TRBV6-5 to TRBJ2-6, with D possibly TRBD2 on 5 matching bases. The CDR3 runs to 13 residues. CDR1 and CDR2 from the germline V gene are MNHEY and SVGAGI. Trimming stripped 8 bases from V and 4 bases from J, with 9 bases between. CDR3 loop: CASERYGANVLTF. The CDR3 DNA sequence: TGTGCCAGCGAGCGGTACGGGGCCAACGTCCTGACTTTC.

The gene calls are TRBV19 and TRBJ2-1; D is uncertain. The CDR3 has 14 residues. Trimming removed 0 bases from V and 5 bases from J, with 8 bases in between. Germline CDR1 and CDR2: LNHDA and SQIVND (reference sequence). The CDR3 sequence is CASSIEYRNNEQFF. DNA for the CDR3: TGTGCCAGTAGTATAGAATACAGAAACAATGAGCAGTTCTTC.

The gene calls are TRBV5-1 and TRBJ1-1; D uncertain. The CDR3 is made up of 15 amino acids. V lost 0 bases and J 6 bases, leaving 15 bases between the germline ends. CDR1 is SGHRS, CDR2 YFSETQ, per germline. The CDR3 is CASSLEGGLTAEAFF. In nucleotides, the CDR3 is TGCGCCAGCAGCTTGGAGGGAGGTCTTACGGCTGAAGCTTTCTTT.

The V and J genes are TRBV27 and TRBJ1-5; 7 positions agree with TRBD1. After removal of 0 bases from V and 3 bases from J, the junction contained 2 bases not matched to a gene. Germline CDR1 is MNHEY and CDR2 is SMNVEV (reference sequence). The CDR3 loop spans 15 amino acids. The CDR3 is CASSLSQGINQPQHF. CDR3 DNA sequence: TGTGCCAGCAGTTTATCACAGGGGATCAATCAGCCCCAGCATTTT.

CDR3 bases: TGTGCCAGCAGTACGACCGGGGTTTCGGGTTTCGTATATGGCTACACCTTC. This codes for CASSTTGVSGFVYGYTF. This rearrangement joins TRBV28 to TRBJ1-2; no definite D call. The ends were cut back, 5 bases at V and 5 bases at J, with 24 bases in the middle. From germline, CDR1 is MDHEN and CDR2 SYDVKM. The CDR3 is 17 residues long.

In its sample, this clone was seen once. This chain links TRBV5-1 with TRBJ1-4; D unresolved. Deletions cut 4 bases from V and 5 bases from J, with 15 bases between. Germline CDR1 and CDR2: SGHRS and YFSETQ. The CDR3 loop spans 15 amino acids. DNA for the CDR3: TGCGCCAGCAGCCCCCCCGGCAGGAAGAATGAAAAACTGTTTTTT. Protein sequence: CASSPPGRKNEKLFF.

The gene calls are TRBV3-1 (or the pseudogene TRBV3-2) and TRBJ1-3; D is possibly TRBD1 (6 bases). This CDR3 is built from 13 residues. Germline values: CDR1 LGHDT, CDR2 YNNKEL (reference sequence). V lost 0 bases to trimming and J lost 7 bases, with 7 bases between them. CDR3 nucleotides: TGTGCCAGCAGCCAAGATCAGGGGAACACCATATATTTT. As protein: CASSQDQGNTIYF.

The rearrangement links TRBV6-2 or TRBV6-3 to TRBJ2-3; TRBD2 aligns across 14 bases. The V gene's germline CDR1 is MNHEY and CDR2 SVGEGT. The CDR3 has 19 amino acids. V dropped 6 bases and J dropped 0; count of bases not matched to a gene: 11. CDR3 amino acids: CASSPSRTSGGPSTDTQYF. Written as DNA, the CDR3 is TGTGCCAGCAGCCCATCTAGGACTAGCGGGGGGCCTAGCACAGATACGCAGTATTTT.

CDR3 nucleotide sequence: TGCGCCAGCAGCCGCAAAGGGCTAGCGGGGGCAGCCGGGACAGATACGCAGTATTTT. Translating it yields CASSRKGLAGAAGTDTQYF. V is TRBV4-1 and J is TRBJ2-3; 10 bases agree with TRBD2. With V trimmed by 4 bases and J by 3 bases, 16 bases remained unmatched. The germline V gene encodes CDR1 MGHRA and CDR2 YSYEKL. CDR3 length: 19 residues.

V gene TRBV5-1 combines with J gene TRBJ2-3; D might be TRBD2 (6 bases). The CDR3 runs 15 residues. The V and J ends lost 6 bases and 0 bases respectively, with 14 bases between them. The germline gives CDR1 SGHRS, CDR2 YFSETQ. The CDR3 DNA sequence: TGCGCCAGCACCCTGGACGGGACTAGCACAGATACGCAGTATTTT. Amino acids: CASTLDGTSTDTQYF.

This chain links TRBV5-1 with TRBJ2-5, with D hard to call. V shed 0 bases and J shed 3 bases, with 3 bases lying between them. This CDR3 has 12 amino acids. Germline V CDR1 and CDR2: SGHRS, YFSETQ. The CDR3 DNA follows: TGCGCCAGCAGCTTGGGAGAAGAGACCCAGTACTTC. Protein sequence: CASSLGEETQYF.

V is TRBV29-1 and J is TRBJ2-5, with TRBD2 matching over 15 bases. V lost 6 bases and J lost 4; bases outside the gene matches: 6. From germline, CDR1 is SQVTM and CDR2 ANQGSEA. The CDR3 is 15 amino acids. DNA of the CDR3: TGCAGCGTCCAGGGACTAGCGGGGGGTCGAGAGACCCAGTACTTC. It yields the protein CSVQGLAGGRETQYF.

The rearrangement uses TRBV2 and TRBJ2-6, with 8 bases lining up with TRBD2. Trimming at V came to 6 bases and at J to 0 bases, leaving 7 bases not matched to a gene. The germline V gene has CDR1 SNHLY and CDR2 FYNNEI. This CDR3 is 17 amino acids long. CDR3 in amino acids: CASRRGDGRSGANVLTF. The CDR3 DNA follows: TGTGCCAGCAGGCGGGGGGACGGCCGCTCTGGGGCCAACGTCCTGACTTTC.

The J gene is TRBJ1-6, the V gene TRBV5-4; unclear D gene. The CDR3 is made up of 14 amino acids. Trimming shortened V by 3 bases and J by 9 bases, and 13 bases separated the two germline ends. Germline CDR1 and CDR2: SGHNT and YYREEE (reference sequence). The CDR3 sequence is CASSSVSGGSPLHF. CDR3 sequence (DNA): TGTGCCAGCAGCTCAGTCTCTGGCGGTTCACCCCTCCACTTT.

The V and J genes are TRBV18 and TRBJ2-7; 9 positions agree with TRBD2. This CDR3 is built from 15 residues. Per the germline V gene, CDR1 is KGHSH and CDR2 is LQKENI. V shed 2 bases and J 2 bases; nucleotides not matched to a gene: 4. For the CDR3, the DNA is TGTGCCAGCTCACCAGGTAGCGGGAGACCCTACGAGCAGTACTTC. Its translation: CASSPGSGRPYEQYF.

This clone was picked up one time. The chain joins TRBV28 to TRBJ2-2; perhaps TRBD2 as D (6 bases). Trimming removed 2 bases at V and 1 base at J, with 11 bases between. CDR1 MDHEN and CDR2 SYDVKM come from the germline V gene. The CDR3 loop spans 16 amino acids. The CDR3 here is CASSLRGSGNTGELFF. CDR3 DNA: TGTGCCAGCAGTTTAAGGGGTAGCGGGAACACCGGGGAGCTGTTTTTT.

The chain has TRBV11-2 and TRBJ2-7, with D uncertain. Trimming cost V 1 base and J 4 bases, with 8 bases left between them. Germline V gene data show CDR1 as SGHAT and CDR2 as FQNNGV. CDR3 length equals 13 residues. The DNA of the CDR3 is TGTGCCAGCAGCTTAGGAGGCCCGTACGAGCAGTACTTC. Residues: CASSLGGPYEQYF.

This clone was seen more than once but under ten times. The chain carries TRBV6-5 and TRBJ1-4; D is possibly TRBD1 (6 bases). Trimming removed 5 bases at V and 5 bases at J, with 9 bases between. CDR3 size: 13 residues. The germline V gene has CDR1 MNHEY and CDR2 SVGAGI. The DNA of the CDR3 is TGTGCCAGCAGTAGGGGGAGAAATGAAAAACTGTTTTTT. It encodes CASSRGRNEKLFF.

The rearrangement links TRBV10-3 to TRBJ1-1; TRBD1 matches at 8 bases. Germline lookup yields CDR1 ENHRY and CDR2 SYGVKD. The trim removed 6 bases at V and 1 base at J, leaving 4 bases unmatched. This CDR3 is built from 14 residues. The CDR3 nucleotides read TGTGCCATCAGCCCAACAGGGGGGAACACTGAAGCTTTCTTT. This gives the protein CAISPTGGNTEAFF.

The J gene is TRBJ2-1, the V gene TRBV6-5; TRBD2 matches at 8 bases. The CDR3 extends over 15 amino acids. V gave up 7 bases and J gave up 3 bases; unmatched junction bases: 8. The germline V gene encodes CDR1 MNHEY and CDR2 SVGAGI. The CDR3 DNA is TGTGCCAGCAACCGGGGGGGGGATCTCTACAATGAGCAGTTCTTC. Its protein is CASNRGGDLYNEQFF.

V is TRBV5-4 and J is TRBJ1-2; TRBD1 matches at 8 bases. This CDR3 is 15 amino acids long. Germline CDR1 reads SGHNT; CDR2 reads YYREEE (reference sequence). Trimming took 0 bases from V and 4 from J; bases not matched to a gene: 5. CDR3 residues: CASSLETGVGYGYTF. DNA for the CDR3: TGTGCCAGCAGCTTGGAGACAGGGGTCGGCTATGGCTACACCTTC. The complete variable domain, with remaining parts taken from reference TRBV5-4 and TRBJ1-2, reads ETGVTQSPTHLIKTRGQQVTLRCSSQSGHNTVSWYQQALGQGPQFIFQYYREEENGRGNFPPRFSGLQFPNYSSELNVNALELDDSALYLCASSLETGVGYGYTFGSGTRLTVV.